This T cell receptor beta chain was captured by sequencing in a study of T cell responses to AZD1222 COVID-19 vaccine. Study-level information: Both about-4-week and about-12-week second-dose recipients were combined. Study-level findings and limits: Mostly white British, mostly female donors; authors suggested clonal diversity may be underestimated. Reportedly, nearly half of unique spike TCRs recognized epitopes outside B.1.351/B.1.1.7 mutations. Baseline serology detected seropositivity in only a handful of AZD1222 recipients.

Sequencing used immunoSEQ multiplex PCR; TCRdb keeps in-frame clones, though not all of them. The profile shows 100,000 to 120,000 clones, just over 85% of them singletons. Germline-derived CDR1 and CDR2 are KGHSH and LQKENI. The CDR3 contains 14 residues. V lost 3 bases, J lost 7 bases, and 15 bases lay in between. In regard to this clone: The antigen remains unidentified.

The gene calls are TRBV18 and TRBJ1-1, with D perhaps TRBD1 (6 bases). The TCR originated in an adult in good health. The sequencing used peripheral blood, collected on day 0 of AZD1222 vaccination. The CDR3 DNA reads as TGTGCCAGCTCACCTTCCTCTCAGGGACATGAAGCTTTCTTT. Its protein is CASSPSSQGHEAFF.